These 28 T cell receptor beta chains share one sample of origin, sequenced in a study of CD8 T cells in Susac syndrome. When the RNA was reverse transcribed, random hexamers were used with an input of roughly 0.5 to 1 ug. From the immunoSEQ multiplex PCR reads, TCRdb called clonotypes with MiXCR, one entry per CDR3 protein. Of more than 150,000 distinct CDR3 sequences in the sample, about 94% were seen once. The sequenced sample consisted of CD8+ T cells from PBMCs. These TCRs come from a human donor with multiple sclerosis.

This chain connects TRBV20-1 to TRBJ1-1; TRBD1 might be the D (6 bases). V dropped 4 bases and J dropped 0 bases, with 9 bases sitting between them. This CDR3 has 13 amino acids. Germline V gene sequence: CDR1 DFQATT, CDR2 SNEGSKA (reference sequence). DNA for the CDR3: TGCAGTGCTAAAACAGGGATGAACACTGAAGCTTTCTTT. Translating it yields CSAKTGMNTEAFF.

The chain combines TRBV27 with TRBJ1-5, with a tentative D call TRBD1 (5 bases). V gave up 0 bases and J gave up 7 bases, with 10 bases separating them. Germline V gene sequence: CDR1 MNHEY, CDR2 SMNVEV (reference sequence). The CDR3 totals 14 residues. The CDR3 coding sequence is TGTGCCAGCAGTTTATCAGGGTACAGGCAGCCCCAGCATTTT. Encoded protein: CASSLSGYRQPQHF.

J is TRBJ2-7 and V is TRBV6-2 or TRBV6-3, with D perhaps TRBD2 (6 bases). Trimming left V 5 bases short and J 5 bases short, with 16 bases between. The CDR3 has 14 amino acids. CDR1 and CDR2 from the germline V gene are MNHEY and SVGEGT. The chain's CDR3 is CASSQGGASHEQYF. The CDR3 DNA follows: TGTGCCAGCAGTCAAGGCGGGGCCAGCCACGAGCAGTACTTC.

This clonotype was picked up one time. J is TRBJ1-2 and V is TRBV30, with 11 bases identical to TRBD1. CDR1 and CDR2 (germline): GTSNPN, SVGIG (reference sequence). The trim removed 7 bases at V and 9 bases at J, leaving 10 bases unmatched. The CDR3 is 13 residues long. The CDR3 here is CAYRTGGGPSYTF. CDR3 nucleotides: TGTGCCTATCGGACAGGGGGCGGCCCCAGCTACACCTTC.

J is TRBJ2-7 and V is TRBV27, with D perhaps given as TRBD1 or TRBD2 (5 bases each). Per the germline V gene, CDR1 is MNHEY and CDR2 is SMNVEV (reference sequence). V lost 3 bases to trimming and J lost 6 bases, with 12 bases between them. The CDR3 is 13 amino acids. CDR3 DNA sequence: TGTGCCAGCAGTTTGTATGAGGGGTCCGAGCAGTACTTC. Its protein is CASSLYEGSEQYF.

This chain connects TRBV28 to TRBJ1-1, with a possible D match to TRBD1 (6 bases). Between the trimmed V and J ends, which lost 5 bases and 11 bases, there was a span of 15 bases. This CDR3 spans 12 amino acids. Germline CDR1 and CDR2: MDHEN and SYDVKM. Here the CDR3 reads CASSNEGGKAFF. DNA of the CDR3: TGTGCCAGCAGTAATGAGGGGGGGAAGGCTTTCTTT.

The chain carries TRBV20-1 and TRBJ2-5; 9 bases fit TRBD2. The CDR3 covers 14 residues. Trimming removed 7 bases from V and 1 base from J; junction bases left unmatched: 7. Germline V gene lookup returns CDR1 DFQATT and CDR2 SNEGSKA (reference sequence). The CDR3 sequence: CSVYRRGGQETQYF. CDR3 DNA: TGCAGTGTTTATAGGCGGGGGGGCCAAGAGACCCAGTACTTC.

The chain carries TRBV3-1 and TRBJ2-1, with 9 bases fitting TRBD2. With 0 bases clipped from V and 6 bases from J, the junction kept 9 bases outside the gene matches. From germline, CDR1 is LGHDT and CDR2 YNNKEL (reference sequence). This CDR3 region has 17 residues. The CDR3, as DNA: TGTGCCAGCAGCCAAGATGAACCTAGCGGGGAGGGCAATGAGCAGTTCTTC. Encoded protein: CASSQDEPSGEGNEQFF.

The V and J genes are TRBV19 and TRBJ2-1, with unresolved D. V gave up 6 bases and J gave up 4 bases, with 7 bases separating them. CDR1 and CDR2 (germline): LNHDA, SQIVND (reference sequence). CDR3 length equals 12 residues. The CDR3 nucleotides read TGTGCCAGTAGGGCCGGATACAATGAGCAGTTCTTC. It translates to CASRAGYNEQFF. Together with reference TRBV19 and TRBJ2-1, the CDR3 gives the full variable domain: DGGITQSPKYLFRKEGQNVTLSCEQNLNHDAMYWYRQDPGQGLRLIYYSQIVNDFQKGDIAEGYSVSREKKESFPLTVTSAQKNPTAFYLCASRAGYNEQFFGPGTRLTVL.

V and J are TRBV30 and TRBJ2-5; D not certain. V was shortened by 3 bases and J by 3 bases, with 11 bases between the two germline ends. Looked up from germline, CDR1 is GTSNPN and CDR2 is SVGIG (reference sequence). This CDR3 contains 13 residues. CDR3 protein: CAWRWMSEETQYF. The CDR3 DNA is TGTGCCTGGAGGTGGATGTCTGAAGAGACCCAGTACTTC.

The chain employs TRBV6-1 and TRBJ1-4; 9 bases align to TRBD1. CDR3 length: 17 amino acids. In germline, CDR1 is MNHNS, CDR2 SASEGT. V was clipped by 10 bases and J by 6 bases; unmatched bases: 18. CDR3 coding DNA: TGTGCCATAAGAGTGTATACACAGGGGGCGCCGGATGAAAAACTGTTTTTT. It yields the protein CAIRVYTQGAPDEKLFF.

The CDR3 DNA reads TGTGCCAGCAGCATTACGACAGGGGCTGGAAACACCATATATTTT. Amino acids: CASSITTGAGNTIYF. The rearrangement joins TRBV7-8 to TRBJ1-3; the match to TRBD1 covers 8 bases. The V segment lost 5 bases and the J segment 2 bases; nucleotides outside the gene matches: 5. The CDR3 loop spans 15 amino acids. Germline V gene lookup returns CDR1 SGHVS and CDR2 FQNEAQ.

This clonotype was seen a single time. This rearrangement joins TRBV24-1 to TRBJ2-2; a possible D gene is TRBD2 (6 bases). V was pared by 3 bases and J by 7 bases, with 14 bases between. The CDR3 has 15 residues. Germline V gene sequence: CDR1 KGHDR, CDR2 SFDVKD. The CDR3 DNA reads as TGTGCCACCAGTGATCCCCGGGACTTTTTCGGGGAGCTGTTTTTT. Translation gives CATSDPRDFFGELFF.

J is TRBJ2-2 and V is TRBV6-1; 10 bases are shared with TRBD1. V was clipped by 6 bases and J by 4 bases; unmatched bases: 8. Germline assignment: CDR1 MNHNS and CDR2 SASEGT. The CDR3 loop spans 16 amino acids. CDR3 in amino acids: CASSPRQGAGTGELFF. CDR3 DNA sequence: TGTGCCAGCAGCCCCAGACAGGGGGCCGGCACCGGGGAGCTGTTTTTT.

The chain employs TRBV18 and TRBJ2-7; D is undetermined. This CDR3 region has 13 residues. CDR1 KGHSH and CDR2 LQKENI come from the germline V gene. Trimming took off 1 base at V and 5 bases at J, with 9 bases between the two ends. The CDR3 coding sequence is TGTGCCAGCTCACCACGTCAGGCCCACGAGCAGTACTTC. Its translation is CASSPRQAHEQYF.

The chain couples TRBV30 to TRBJ1-1, with 8 nucleotides matching TRBD1. CDR3 length: 19 residues. From germline, CDR1 is GTSNPN and CDR2 SVGIG (reference sequence). V was pared by 1 base and J by 0 bases, with 16 bases of the junction left unmatched. The CDR3 coding sequence is TGTGCCTGGAGTGCAAAAAAAGGGACAGGTGAGGCCATGAACACTGAAGCTTTCTTT. It is translated as CAWSAKKGTGEAMNTEAFF.

The chain employs TRBV2 and TRBJ2-7, with D possibly matching TRBD2 (5 bases). Germline V CDR1 and CDR2: SNHLY, FYNNEI. V was clipped by 5 bases and J by 0 bases, with 14 bases between them. This CDR3 has 15 residues. The CDR3 spells CASSSEGSVSYEQYF. The DNA of the CDR3 is TGTGCCAGCAGTTCGGAAGGGAGCGTCTCCTACGAGCAGTACTTC.

This clonotype turned up a few times. The CDR3 sequence: CASSPYRGGETQYF. The DNA of the CDR3 is TGTGCCAGCAGCCCGTACAGGGGAGGAGAGACCCAGTACTTC. The chain is built from TRBV7-9 and TRBJ2-5, with D possibly matching TRBD1 (7 bases). V dropped 5 bases and J dropped 4 bases, with 14 bases sitting between them. CDR3 length: 14 amino acids. Germline CDR1 reads SEHNR; CDR2 reads FQNEAQ (reference sequence). Drawing the rest from reference TRBV7-9 and TRBJ2-5, the complete variable domain is DTGVSQNPRHKITKRGQNVTFRCDPISEHNRLYWYRQTLGQGPEFLTYFQNEAQLEKSRLLSDRFSAERPKGSFSTLEIQRTEQGDSAMYLCASSPYRGGETQYFGPGTRLLVL.

This chain uses TRBV9 with TRBJ2-1; 9 positions match TRBD2. This CDR3 is 13 amino acids long. The germline CDR1 and CDR2 sequences are SGDLS and YYNGEE. V gave up 3 bases and J gave up 7 bases; unmatched junction bases: 2. CDR3 loop: CASSGGLANEQFF. CDR3 nucleotide sequence: TGTGCCAGCAGCGGGGGACTAGCAAATGAGCAGTTCTTC.

J is TRBJ1-1 and V is TRBV25-1; D unresolved. Per germline, CDR1 MGHDK and CDR2 SYGVNS. CDR3 length: 11 amino acids. V was cut by 6 bases and J by 2 bases, with 4 bases left in between. The CDR3 DNA reads as TGTGCCAGCAGGGTTAACACTGAAGCTTTCTTT. Amino acids: CASRVNTEAFF.

This sequence joins TRBV20-1 and TRBJ2-7; D uncertain. The CDR3 covers 13 residues. Germline V gene sequence: CDR1 DFQATT, CDR2 SNEGSKA (reference sequence). The V end lost 5 bases, the J end lost 0 bases, and 11 bases lay between the germline ends. The CDR3 DNA follows: TGCAGTGCTCCCAGTCCAAACTCCTACGAGCAGTACTTC. Protein product: CSAPSPNSYEQYF.

The chain joins TRBV29-1 to TRBJ1-2; D unresolved. This CDR3 has 12 residues. Trimming took 3 bases from V and 3 from J, leaving 8 bases between them. The germline gives CDR1 SQVTM, CDR2 ANQGSEA. Here the CDR3 reads CSVDLGYYGYTF. The CDR3 DNA follows: TGCAGCGTTGACCTAGGGTACTATGGCTACACCTTC. The whole variable domain, remainder taken from reference TRBV29-1 and TRBJ1-2, is SAVISQKPSRDICQRGTSLTIQCQVDSQVTMMFWYRQQPGQSLTLIATANQGSEATYESGFVIDKFPISRPNLTFSTLTVSNMSPEDSSIYLCSVDLGYYGYTFGSGTRLTVV.

The rearrangement joins TRBV6-5 to TRBJ1-1; a weak D match, TRBD1 (6 bases). Trimming shortened V by 0 bases and J by 4 bases, and 12 bases separated the two germline ends. Per the germline V gene, CDR1 is MNHEY and CDR2 is SVGAGI. CDR3 length: 15 residues. CDR3 sequence: CASSYSKRGGTEAFF. In nucleotides, the CDR3 is TGTGCCAGCAGTTACTCGAAGAGGGGGGGCACTGAAGCTTTCTTT.

This chain connects TRBV19 to TRBJ1-1; D unresolved. The ends were cut back, 5 bases at V and 6 bases at J, with 10 bases in the middle. The CDR3 extends over 12 amino acids. Per germline, CDR1 LNHDA and CDR2 SQIVND (reference sequence). CDR3 sequence (DNA): TGTGCCAGTAGTTTCCCGAGGGCTGAAGCTTTCTTT. This codes for CASSFPRAEAFF.

This clonotype was seen just once. V gene TRBV5-6 combines with J gene TRBJ2-5, with D maybe TRBD1 (6 bases). Germline-derived CDR1 and CDR2 are SGHDT and YYEEEE. The CDR3 is 14 residues long. Trimming stripped 0 bases from V and 5 bases from J, with 11 bases between. CDR3 loop: CASSLGTGLETQYF. CDR3 DNA: TGTGCCAGCAGCTTGGGTACAGGGCTGGAGACCCAGTACTTC.

The V call is TRBV9, the J call TRBJ2-5, with D possibly called TRBD1 or TRBD2 (5 bases each). This CDR3 comprises 14 residues. Germline V gene data show CDR1 as SGDLS and CDR2 as YYNGEE. V dropped 4 bases and J dropped 1 base, with 11 bases sitting between them. This CDR3 reads CASSPGTGQETQYF. CDR3 bases: TGTGCCAGCAGCCCTGGGACCGGCCAAGAGACCCAGTACTTC.

The gene calls are TRBV6-4 and TRBJ2-3, with D tentatively TRBD2 (5 bases). The germline gives CDR1 MRHNA, CDR2 SNTAGT. The CDR3 spans 13 residues. V was pared by 3 bases and J by 6 bases, with 10 bases between. CDR3 DNA sequence: TGTGCCAGCAGTGAGGGAGATCCGGATACGCAGTATTTT. Amino acid sequence: CASSEGDPDTQYF.

The V gene is TRBV3-1, the J gene TRBJ1-6, with D uncertain. CDR1 is LGHDT and CDR2 is YNNKEL in the germline V gene (reference sequence). The CDR3 spans 13 residues. V gave up 6 bases and J gave up 7 bases, with 10 bases separating them. This CDR3 reads CASSTAENSPLHF. The CDR3 DNA reads TGTGCCAGCAGTACAGCGGAAAATTCACCCCTCCACTTT.